The 14 T cell receptor beta chains given below trace back to one sample, sequenced in a study of control samples from healthy donors and cancer patients (dated by TCRdb to 2019 to 2021). Libraries came from the immunoSEQ multiplex PCR assay. Entries here come from immuneACCESS through TCRdb and include only in-frame sequences with V and J called. Some clones fail to appear in such tables; in the studies checked, an unresolved V gene covers under half of the shortfall, and the cause of the remainder is unknown. The sample records approximately 230,000 clones, over 70% of which are singletons. The ten largest clones represent 13% of the sample. Sequenced sample: PBMCs. The receptors shown here come from a woman aged 55 to 70 with lung cancer.

This chain uses TRBV6-5 with TRBJ2-6; TRBD1 matches 7 bases. The CDR3 is 15 residues long. Germline trimming cut 5 bases from V and 2 bases from J; bases unmatched to any gene: 3. Germline-derived CDR1 and CDR2 are MNHEY and SVGAGI. CDR3 sequence reads: CASSPTGTGANVLTF. Here the CDR3 DNA reads TGTGCCAGCAGTCCGACAGGGACTGGGGCCAACGTCCTGACTTTC.

Comment on this clone: Other nucleotide sequences from this sample produce the same CDR3. V gene TRBV29-1 combines with J gene TRBJ2-7, with D tentatively TRBD2 (7 bases). Trimming cost V 7 bases and J 7 bases, with 26 bases left between them. The CDR3 length is 15 residues. Germline CDR1 SQVTM, CDR2 ANQGSEA. The DNA for the CDR3 is TGCAGCGCCCTTCTCCTTGCGGGGGCTGGGGGGGAGCAGTACTTC. Its protein product is CSALLLAGAGGEQYF.

The V call is TRBV6-5, the J call TRBJ1-2; 9 nucleotides align to TRBD1. With 7 bases clipped from V and 7 bases from J, the junction kept 7 bases outside the gene matches. Germline V gene lookup returns CDR1 MNHEY and CDR2 SVGAGI. The CDR3 consists of 13 residues. The CDR3 bases are TGTGCCAGCATCGAGACAGGGGGTAGTGGCTACACCTTC. It yields the protein CASIETGGSGYTF.

This clone was seen only a few times. The chain uses TRBV28 and TRBJ1-2; 7 bases are a match to TRBD1. V shed 4 bases and J 1 base; nucleotides not matched to a gene: 6. The germline V gene encodes CDR1 MDHEN and CDR2 SYDVKM. This CDR3 spans 15 amino acids. This CDR3 is CASSSTGNVNYGYTF. CDR3 sequence (DNA): TGTGCCAGCAGTTCGACAGGGAACGTTAACTATGGCTACACCTTC.

The chain links TRBV15 to TRBJ1-1, with 7 bases aligning to TRBD1. CDR1 and CDR2 from the germline V gene are LNHNV and YYDKDF (reference sequence). This CDR3 has 15 amino acids. V gave up 2 bases and J gave up 4 bases; unmatched junction bases: 7. CDR3 loop: CATSRTTGYGTEAFF. The CDR3 coding sequence is TGTGCCACCAGCAGAACGACAGGGTACGGCACTGAAGCTTTCTTT.

The chain joins TRBV4-1 to TRBJ2-7; D assignment may be TRBD1 or TRBD2 (5 bases each). The ends were cut back, 1 base at V and 4 bases at J, with 11 bases in the middle. Germline V CDR1 and CDR2: MGHRA, YSYEKL. The CDR3 length is 14 residues. This chain's CDR3 is CASSQGLEGYEQYF. CDR3 DNA sequence: TGCGCCAGCAGCCAAGGGCTAGAGGGGTACGAGCAGTACTTC.

V gene TRBV7-9 combines with J gene TRBJ2-5; D is possibly TRBD2 (6 bases). CDR1 is SEHNR, CDR2 FQNEAQ, per germline (reference sequence). Trimming pared 5 bases from V and 4 bases from J, leaving 11 bases between. This CDR3 is built from 13 residues. The chain's CDR3 is CASSPGTGETQYF. The CDR3 region has the DNA TGTGCCAGCAGCCCTGGGACTGGAGAGACCCAGTACTTC.

The V and J genes are TRBV6-6 and TRBJ1-4; TRBD1 matches 7 bases. The V segment lost 6 bases and the J segment 8 bases; nucleotides outside the gene matches: 9. This CDR3 has 14 amino acids. Germline V lookup: CDR1 MNHNY, CDR2 SVGAGI (reference sequence). The CDR3 nucleotides are TGTGCCAGCAGGGAGACAGGGTCCCTAGAAAAACTGTTTTTT. Its protein is CASRETGSLEKLFF.

The chain employs TRBV5-6 and TRBJ1-5, with D maybe TRBD1 (6 bases). Germline V CDR1 and CDR2: SGHDT, YYEEEE. The CDR3 consists of 14 residues. The V end was cut by 1 base, the J end by 1 base, with 6 bases between. The CDR3 DNA reads as TGTGCCAGCAGCTTGCAGGGGAGCAATCAGCCCCAGCATTTT. This sequence encodes CASSLQGSNQPQHF.

The chain couples TRBV27 to TRBJ2-7; D is unclear. CDR1 is MNHEY and CDR2 is SMNVEV in the germline V gene (reference sequence). V was shortened by 4 bases and J by 7 bases, with 17 bases between the two germline ends. CDR3 length: 14 residues. CDR3 DNA sequence: TGTGCCAGCAGTTCCGGACCGCCGATGGGGGAGCAGTACTTC. It is translated as CASSSGPPMGEQYF.

The V and J genes are TRBV28 and TRBJ2-1; TRBD2 agrees at 8 bases. The germline gives CDR1 MDHEN, CDR2 SYDVKM. The V gene end was trimmed by 8 bases and the J gene end by 1 base; junction bases not matched to a gene: 4. This CDR3 comprises 14 residues. In DNA, the CDR3 is TGTGCCAGCCTAACTAGCGGTTCCTACAATGAGCAGTTCTTC. Translated, it gives CASLTSGSYNEQFF.

This clone has only one observation. The V call is TRBV5-4, the J call TRBJ1-1; tentatively, D is TRBD1 (5 bases). The germline CDR1 and CDR2 sequences are SGHNT and YYREEE (reference sequence). CDR3 length equals 12 residues. V was shortened by 2 bases and J by 5 bases, with 7 bases between the two germline ends. The CDR3 nucleotides read TGTGCCAGCAGCTTCGGGGGTACTGAAGCTTTCTTT. Translated, it gives CASSFGGTEAFF.

The V call is TRBV2, the J call TRBJ1-5; D uncertain. V was shortened by 7 bases and J by 5 bases, with 15 bases between the two germline ends. This CDR3 has 14 residues. Per germline, CDR1 SNHLY and CDR2 FYNNEI. This CDR3 is CASKKSGWDQPQHF. Here the CDR3 DNA reads TGTGCCAGCAAGAAGAGCGGGTGGGATCAGCCCCAGCATTTT.

A remark on this clone: This CDR3 is also generated by other DNA sequences in the sample. V usage is TRBV5-1 and J usage is TRBJ2-5; D is ambiguous. V was pared by 0 bases and J by 2 bases, with 11 bases between. Germline V lookup: CDR1 SGHRS, CDR2 YFSETQ. CDR3 size: 15 residues. The chain's CDR3 is CASSLVPGSQETQYF. Here the CDR3 DNA reads TGCGCCAGCAGCTTGGTACCAGGCAGTCAAGAGACCCAGTACTTC.